The 8 T cell receptor beta chains reported below all come from one sample, sequenced in a study of shared clonotypes between healthy human individuals. Clones were sequenced by immunoSEQ multiplex PCR, and TCRdb holds only the in-frame ones, with some missing. The data contain approximately 400,000 clones, about 96% of them singletons. The specimen was memory CD8+ T cells sorted from blood. Sample subset: CD45RO+ cells pooled with CCR7-negative TemRA cells. These receptors originate from a man aged 30 to 45 in good health.

This chain uses TRBV10-1 with TRBJ2-2, with 11 bases that match TRBD2. Looked up from germline, CDR1 is WNHNN and CDR2 is SYGVQD (reference sequence). The CDR3 has 17 amino acids. J gave up 3 bases and V 5 bases, and 8 bases lay outside the gene matches. The DNA for the CDR3 is TGCGCCAGCAGTAAAATAGCGGGAGGGCCGGACACCGGGGAGCTGTTTTTT. Amino acids: CASSKIAGGPDTGELFF.

This clone was counted a single time. Here the CDR3 reads CASSVASGGTETQYF. CDR3 coding DNA: TGTGCCAGCAGTGTCGCCTCAGGGGGCACCGAGACCCAGTACTTC. V usage is TRBV6-1 and J usage is TRBJ2-5; 8 bases match TRBD1. Unmatched junction bases numbered 9, after V lost 4 bases and J lost 5 bases. Per germline, CDR1 MNHNS and CDR2 SASEGT. The CDR3 covers 15 residues.

This rearrangement joins TRBV4-1 to TRBJ2-2; D ambiguous. The CDR3 contains 14 residues. Trimming took 3 bases from V and 4 from J, leaving 9 bases between them. The germline gives CDR1 MGHRA, CDR2 YSYEKL. The CDR3 protein is CASSHPDSTGELFF. Here the CDR3 DNA reads TGCGCCAGCAGCCATCCCGATTCCACCGGGGAGCTGTTTTTT.

The chain recombines TRBV18 with TRBJ2-1; possible D gene TRBD1, 6 bases. This CDR3 spans 16 amino acids. With 5 bases removed from V and 2 bases from J, the gap between germline ends came to 16 bases. Per the germline V gene, CDR1 is KGHSH and CDR2 is LQKENI. The CDR3 spells CASSSSSRDTYNEQFF. CDR3 nucleotide sequence: TGTGCCAGCTCATCCTCATCACGGGACACCTACAATGAGCAGTTCTTC.

The V and J genes are TRBV28 and TRBJ1-4, with TRBD1 matching 7 bases. After removal of 6 bases from V and 7 bases from J, the junction contained 8 bases not matched to a gene. The V gene's germline CDR1 is MDHEN and CDR2 SYDVKM. CDR3 length: 14 amino acids. The CDR3 loop reads CASSQGGSGEKLFF. Written as DNA, the CDR3 is TGTGCCAGCAGCCAAGGGGGCTCGGGTGAAAAACTGTTTTTT.

The chain uses TRBV4-1 and TRBJ1-5; the D is unclear. V dropped 4 bases and J dropped 6 bases, with 16 bases sitting between them. From germline, CDR1 is MGHRA and CDR2 YSYEKL. The CDR3 covers 15 residues. Written as DNA, the CDR3 is TGCGCCAGCAGCCTGGCCCAGGTATCTAGTCAGCCCCAGCATTTT. This encodes CASSLAQVSSQPQHF.

This clone was detected once. Sequence at one end of the junction differs from germline and may be a read error. The V call is TRBV7-2, the J call TRBJ2-3; no clear D gene. The CDR3 contains 14 residues. Germline assignment: CDR1 SGHTA and CDR2 FQGNSA. The CDR3 here is CASSVAGSTDTQYF. CDR3 sequence (DNA): TGTGCCAGCAGCGTAGCTGGGAGCACAGATACGCAGTATTTT.

The rearrangement links TRBV28 to TRBJ2-3; 8 bases line up with TRBD1. The CDR3 extends over 15 amino acids. Per germline, CDR1 MDHEN and CDR2 SYDVKM. The V gene end was trimmed by 5 bases and the J gene end by 1 base; junction bases not matched to a gene: 5. CDR3 residues: CASSQQGVGTDTQYF. The DNA of the CDR3 is TGTGCCAGCAGTCAACAGGGGGTGGGCACAGATACGCAGTATTTT. Filled out from reference TRBV28 and TRBJ2-3, the complete variable domain reads DVKVTQSSRYLVKRTGEKVFLECVQDMDHENMFWYRQDPGLGLRLIYFSYDVKMKEKGDIPEGYSVSREKKERFSLILESASTNQTSMYLCASSQQGVGTDTQYFGPGTRLTVL.